This T cell receptor beta chain was recovered during a study of lung T cells in sarcoidosis with Löfgren's syndrome. Study observations and caveats: TRAV12-1 and TRBV2 were reportedly most expanded in Löfgren's patients. Shared TRAV12-1 and TRBV2 CDR3 motifs were reported across several patients. Paired TRAV12-1/TRBV2 TCRs showed CDR3 homology and preferential pairing.

The CDR3 totals 15 residues. The V and J ends lost 2 bases and 1 base, in that order; junction bases with no gene match: 5. Germline assignment: CDR1 GTSNPN and CDR2 SVGIG (reference sequence). This clonotype was detected many times. Its antigen remains unidentified. TCRdb re-derived calls from the reads in MiXCR, one entry per CDR3 protein. The sample lists about 19,000 distinct CDR3 sequences, less than 25% occurring once. Material for sequencing was CD4+ T cells from PBMCs. This TCR derives from a human donor with sarcoidosis (Löfgren's syndrome or another form), or a control subject (not recorded which). The V and J genes are TRBV30 and TRBJ2-3, with 8 positions matching TRBD1. The CDR3 DNA follows: TGTGCCTGGAGTTTTACGACAGGGGGCACAGATACGCAGTATTTT. It encodes CAWSFTTGGTDTQYF.